This TCR beta chain was sequenced during a study of CD8+ T cells in alopecia areata. On the study more broadly: At a dose of 5 to 10 mg twice daily, oral tofacitinib was given to treated patients.

Whole-study results and caveats: On tofacitinib, scalp and blood still held many of the expanded lesional clones. Sequence data from scalp samples additionally include resident alphabeta T cells of normal skin.

As for treatment: oral pan-JAK inhibitor, 5-10 mg twice daily. Alopecia areata patients provided lesional scalp punch biopsies and peripheral blood, both collected for the study. Once RNA had been extracted, it was reverse transcribed into cDNA to act as the sequencing template. Profiled with immunoSEQ multiplex PCR; TCRdb holds only in-frame clones, not every one. Here the sample spans about 190,000 clones, roughly three fifths being singletons. As for this clone: What it binds is unknown.

The CDR3 covers 14 residues. In germline, CDR1 is SGHTA, CDR2 FQGNSA. V lost 2 bases and J 5 bases, leaving 9 bases between the germline ends. Specimen: CD4+ T cells sorted from blood, collected between weeks 49 and 50, from a patient treated with tofacitinib. The chain is built from TRBV7-2 and TRBJ2-2; D might be TRBD1 (5 bases). The origin of this receptor is a human donor with alopecia areata. CDR3 residues: CASSLTSGTGELFF. In nucleotides, the CDR3 is TGTGCCAGCAGCTTAACATCAGGGACCGGGGAGCTGTTTTTT. The complete variable domain, with remaining parts taken from reference TRBV7-2 and TRBJ2-2, reads GAGVSQSPSNKVTEKGKDVELRCDPISGHTALYWYRQSLGQGLEFLIYFQGNSAPDKSGLPSDRFSAERTGGSVSTLTIQRTQQEDSAVYLCASSLTSGTGELFFGEGSRLTVL.